This TCR beta chain was captured by sequencing in a study of control samples from healthy donors and cancer patients. CDR1 SEHNR and CDR2 FQNEAQ come from the germline V gene (reference sequence). This CDR3 comprises 15 residues. V was cut by 1 base and J by 4 bases, with 11 bases left in between. Libraries were prepared by immunoSEQ multiplex PCR; TCRdb keeps only in-frame clonotypes and omits some of them. Of approximately 100,000 clones in the sample, 85% to 90% were seen once. The sequence derives from a man between 60 and 75 years old with lung cancer. The J gene is TRBJ2-1, the V gene TRBV7-9; D is possibly TRBD1 or TRBD2 (7 bases each). The sequenced sample consisted of PBMCs. The CDR3 loop is CASSLGQGGYNEQFF. In DNA, the CDR3 is TGTGCCAGCAGCTTAGGACAGGGAGGGTACAATGAGCAGTTCTTC.